These 18 T cell receptor beta chains were sequenced from one sample in a study of T-cell memory formation after mild COVID-19. TCRdb re-called the 5' RACE reads through MiXCR, storing one row per CDR3 protein. The sample contains roughly 200,000 distinct CDR3 sequences, more than 15% of which appear only once. Specimen: PBMCs or a T cell subset sorted from them (not recorded which). The receptors come from an adult woman who had mild COVID-19 (a few samples of this study predate the infection). Cell type and time point are not known.

The V and J genes are TRBV2 and TRBJ1-1; 10 bases are shared with TRBD1. The CDR3 consists of 13 residues. The V gene's germline CDR1 is SNHLY and CDR2 FYNNEI. V shed 8 bases, J shed 7 bases, and the junction held 7 bases outside the gene matches. CDR3 region: CASGGQGFSEAFF. DNA of the CDR3: TGTGCCAGCGGGGGACAGGGGTTTAGTGAAGCTTTCTTT.

This clonotype was seen a handful of times. This chain connects TRBV4-3 to TRBJ2-7, with D tentatively TRBD2 (6 bases). There are 17 residues in the CDR3. Germline V gene lookup returns CDR1 LGHNA and CDR2 YSLEER. Trimming left V 4 bases short and J 2 bases short, with 21 bases between. CDR3 loop: CASSPEPGLPGPYEQYF. CDR3 sequence (DNA): TGCGCCAGCAGCCCCGAACCGGGACTCCCAGGCCCCTACGAGCAGTACTTC.

The V gene is TRBV4-3, the J gene TRBJ1-1; TRBD1 agrees at 10 bases. The length of the CDR3 is 16 residues. Germline lookup yields CDR1 LGHNA and CDR2 YSLEER. The V and J ends lost 0 bases and 4 bases, in that order; junction bases with no gene match: 5. CDR3 region: CASSQDGRTGGTEAFF. CDR3 bases: TGCGCCAGCAGCCAAGATGGGCGGACAGGGGGCACTGAAGCTTTCTTT.

This sequence joins TRBV6-1 and TRBJ2-3; D unresolved. CDR1 and CDR2 (germline): MNHNS, SASEGT. The CDR3 has 12 amino acids. The ends were cut back, 4 bases at V and 2 bases at J, with 4 bases in the middle. CDR3 loop: CASSVHTDTQYF. CDR3 DNA: TGTGCCAGCAGTGTCCACACAGATACGCAGTATTTT.

The table lists this clonotype with a few counts. This rearrangement joins TRBV7-2 to TRBJ2-7; 10 bases match TRBD2. Germline trimming cut 5 bases from V and 0 bases from J; bases unmatched to any gene: 7. Looked up from germline, CDR1 is SGHTA and CDR2 is FQGNSA. The CDR3 loop spans 16 amino acids. The CDR3 spells CASSQQLAGYSYEQYF. As DNA, the CDR3 is TGTGCCAGCAGCCAACAACTAGCGGGATACTCCTACGAGCAGTACTTC.

In this sample, this clonotype turned up a few times. The chain has TRBV11-2 and TRBJ1-3, with TRBD1 identical over 10 bases. Germline CDR1 SGHAT, CDR2 FQNNGV. Germline trimming cut 6 bases from V and 2 bases from J; bases unmatched to any gene: 4. The CDR3 totals 15 residues. The CDR3 bases are TGTGCCAGCAGTTGGACAGGGGGAACTGGAAACACCATATATTTT. Translated, it gives CASSWTGGTGNTIYF.

This clonotype was recorded a few times. This chain joins TRBV7-3 and TRBJ2-1, with a possible D match to TRBD1 (5 bases). Per the germline V gene, CDR1 is SGHTA and CDR2 is FQGTGA. The CDR3 runs 15 residues. V was pared by 0 bases and J by 15 bases, with 21 bases between. CDR3 nucleotides: TGTGCCAGCAGCTTAACCAGGGCATCCACTCGAGATCTGTTCTTC. This codes for CASSLTRASTRDLFF.

This clonotype was seen ten or more times. The chain has TRBV4-3 and TRBJ2-1; D possibly corresponds to TRBD1 (5 bases). The germline V gene encodes CDR1 LGHNA and CDR2 YSLEER. The V end was cut by 4 bases, the J end by 3 bases, with 16 bases between. This CDR3 region has 16 residues. Here the CDR3 reads CASSPLGVAVYNEQFF. CDR3 sequence (DNA): TGCGCCAGCAGCCCCCTAGGGGTGGCCGTCTACAATGAGCAGTTCTTC.

This clonotype was observed a handful of times. V and J are TRBV12-3 or TRBV12-4 and TRBJ2-7; 7 bases align to TRBD1. There are 13 residues in the CDR3. The V segment lost 6 bases and the J segment 6 bases; nucleotides outside the gene matches: 8. CDR3 sequence reads: CASSPGTAPEQYF. CDR3 DNA sequence: TGTGCCAGCAGCCCGGGGACAGCCCCCGAGCAGTACTTC.

This rearrangement joins TRBV6-2 or TRBV6-3 to TRBJ1-2; D is perhaps TRBD1 (6 bases). Trimming left V 6 bases short and J 7 bases short, with 18 bases between. Germline V gives CDR1 MNHEY, CDR2 SVGEGT. CDR3 length: 14 residues. The DNA of the CDR3 is TGTGCCAGCAGGCCAGGGTACTCAGGGGTTGGCTACACCTTC. Encoded protein: CASRPGYSGVGYTF.

This clonotype showed up just a few times. This rearrangement joins TRBV5-1 to TRBJ1-1, with D maybe TRBD1 (6 bases). Trimming took off 4 bases at V and 0 bases at J, with 31 bases between the two ends. The CDR3 is 21 amino acids. CDR1 SGHRS and CDR2 YFSETQ come from the germline V gene. CDR3: CASSPPKWNGDRTRLNTEAFF. CDR3 DNA sequence: TGCGCCAGCAGCCCCCCTAAATGGAACGGTGACAGGACCCGGTTGAACACTGAAGCTTTCTTT.

This clonotype was seen more than once but under ten times. The chain has TRBV24-1 and TRBJ1-1, with 7 nucleotides matching TRBD1. Germline V gene data show CDR1 as KGHDR and CDR2 as SFDVKD. The V gene end was trimmed by 4 bases and the J gene end by 2 bases; junction bases not matched to a gene: 12. CDR3 size: 17 residues. The CDR3 DNA follows: TGTGCCACCAGTGACCCCGGGACAGTGAAAGGAAACACTGAAGCTTTCTTT. Translation gives CATSDPGTVKGNTEAFF.

This clonotype has more than one count but fewer than ten. This sequence joins TRBV2 and TRBJ2-3; no firm D call. Looked up from germline, CDR1 is SNHLY and CDR2 is FYNNEI. This CDR3 has 13 amino acids. Trimming took off 2 bases at V and 1 base at J, with 4 bases between the two ends. The CDR3 DNA follows: TGTGCCAGCAGTGAATCGGGCACAGATACGCAGTATTTT. Its translation: CASSESGTDTQYF.

The V call is TRBV4-1, the J call TRBJ2-2, with no clear D. In germline, CDR1 is MGHRA, CDR2 YSYEKL. The CDR3 totals 13 residues. V was shortened by 3 bases and J by 7 bases, with 9 bases between the two germline ends. CDR3 residues: CASSHLGGGELFF. CDR3 coding DNA: TGCGCCAGCAGCCACTTGGGTGGCGGGGAGCTGTTTTTT.

This chain links TRBV4-1 with TRBJ1-1; weak D call: TRBD1 (5 bases). The germline V and J ends were trimmed by 4 bases and 10 bases, with 16 bases remaining between them. The germline V gene has CDR1 MGHRA and CDR2 YSYEKL. The CDR3 is made up of 13 amino acids. CDR3 protein: CASSPNPGWAAFF. CDR3 DNA: TGCGCCAGCAGCCCAAACCCAGGGTGGGCAGCTTTCTTT.

In its sample, this clonotype was seen a few times. The chain couples TRBV5-1 to TRBJ1-2; TRBD1 might be the D (5 bases). Germline V lookup: CDR1 SGHRS, CDR2 YFSETQ. Trimming removed 0 bases from V and 8 bases from J, with 11 bases in between. This CDR3 is 13 amino acids long. The CDR3 is CASSLALGEGYTF. In nucleotides, the CDR3 is TGCGCCAGCAGCTTGGCTCTAGGGGAAGGCTACACCTTC.

CDR3 loop: CASSKAGSANQPQHF. CDR3 DNA sequence: TGTGCCAGCAGCAAGGCAGGGTCGGCGAATCAGCCCCAGCATTTT. V and J are TRBV7-9 and TRBJ1-5; a possible D gene is TRBD1 (5 bases). Trimming removed 5 bases at V and 4 bases at J, with 15 bases between. The CDR3 is made up of 15 amino acids. Germline V gene data show CDR1 as SEHNR and CDR2 as FQNEAQ (reference sequence).

Ten or more counts support this clonotype. V usage is TRBV20-1 and J usage is TRBJ2-1; unclear D gene. CDR1 DFQATT and CDR2 SNEGSKA come from the germline V gene (reference sequence). With 1 base removed from V and 0 bases from J, the gap between germline ends came to 4 bases. The CDR3 extends over 13 amino acids. In DNA form, the CDR3 reads TGCAGTGCTAGAGGAGGCTCCTACAATGAGCAGTTCTTC. Its protein product is CSARGGSYNEQFF.